This T cell receptor beta chain derives from a study of response to subunit inactivated influenza vaccine. TCRdb reanalysed the RT-PCR reads using MiXCR and keeps one entry per CDR3 protein. The repertoire holds around 750,000 distinct CDR3 sequences, with approximately 22% as singletons. Overall study results and limits: T cells newly recruited by each seasonal influenza vaccination are few, the authors suggested.

In its sample, this clonotype was seen a few times. Its antigen is undetermined. The sequence was collected from a man in his forties or fifties who received an inactivated influenza vaccine. Here the sequenced sample was PBMCs from blood, taken 5 days after vaccination.

CDR3 residues: CASSELNGFMNTEAFF. The CDR3 nucleotides read TGTGCCAGCAGTGAATTAAACGGGTTCATGAACACTGAAGCTTTCTTT. The genes are TRBV25-1 and TRBJ1-1, with D unclear. V was trimmed by 1 base and J by 0 bases, leaving 12 bases between them. The germline V gene encodes CDR1 MGHDK and CDR2 SYGVNS. This CDR3 region has 16 residues. The variable domain in full, completed from reference TRBV25-1 and TRBJ1-1, reads EADIYQTPRYLVIGTGKKITLECSQTMGHDKMYWYQQDPGMELHLIHYSYGVNSTEKGDLSSESTVSRIRTEHFPLTLESARPSHTSQYLCASSELNGFMNTEAFFGQGTRLTVV.